A single sample is the source of the 23 T cell receptor beta chains below, sequenced in a study of cytomegalovirus exposure and HLA in healthy donors. The study ran its PCR with 60 Vbeta and 13 Jbeta primers. Data came from immunoSEQ multiplex PCR; TCRdb stores just in-frame clones and leaves some out. This table lists about 120,000 clones. Sequencing was carried out using PBMCs. Every receptor here comes from a man aged 25 to 40 in good health and CMV-seronegative.

J is TRBJ2-1 and V is TRBV9, with D hard to call. Germline CDR1 is SGDLS and CDR2 is YYNGEE. The CDR3 sequence is 13 residues long. Trimming pared 2 bases from V and 2 bases from J, leaving 5 bases between. CDR3 bases: TGTGCCAGCAGCGTCTCTACCTACAATGAGCAGTTCTTC. Translating it yields CASSVSTYNEQFF.

The V call is TRBV5-1, the J call TRBJ2-3; 9 bases agree with TRBD1. V trimming: 7 bases; J trimming: 3 bases; junction bases outside the gene matches: 9. Germline lookup yields CDR1 SGHRS and CDR2 YFSETQ. This CDR3 is built from 15 residues. The CDR3 nucleotides read TGCGCCAGCGGTGTACAGGGGGCGGTAACAGATACGCAGTATTTT. Translation gives CASGVQGAVTDTQYF. The full variable domain, in which reference TRBV5-1 and TRBJ2-3 provide the parts outside the CDR3, is KAGVTQTPRYLIKTRGQQVTLSCSPISGHRSVSWYQQTPGQGLQFLFEYFSETQRNKGNFPGRFSGRQFSNSRSEMNVSTLELGDSALYLCASGVQGAVTDTQYFGPGTRLTVL.

V gene TRBV5-6 combines with J gene TRBJ2-5; 9 bases agree with TRBD1. Trimming removed 4 bases from V and 4 bases from J; junction bases left unmatched: 8. The germline V gene has CDR1 SGHDT and CDR2 YYEEEE. The CDR3 loop spans 15 amino acids. This chain's CDR3 is CASSPSPTGGETQYF. CDR3 DNA: TGTGCCAGCAGCCCATCCCCGACAGGGGGAGAGACCCAGTACTTC.

This chain uses TRBV18 with TRBJ2-7; 9 nucleotides align to TRBD1. This CDR3 contains 14 residues. V trimming: 3 bases; J trimming: 4 bases; junction bases outside the gene matches: 4. Germline values: CDR1 KGHSH, CDR2 LQKENI. CDR3 in amino acids: CASSPPGQGYEQYF. The CDR3 DNA reads as TGTGCCAGCTCACCCCCGGGACAGGGATACGAGCAGTACTTC.

J is TRBJ1-2 and V is TRBV7-8; D may be TRBD1 (6 bases). CDR1 and CDR2 from the germline V gene are SGHVS and FQNEAQ. Trimming shortened V by 5 bases and J by 0 bases, and 10 bases separated the two germline ends. The CDR3 sequence is 14 residues long. CDR3: CASSQQGTNYGYTF. Here the CDR3 DNA reads TGTGCCAGCAGCCAACAGGGAACTAACTATGGCTACACCTTC.

The V gene is TRBV2, the J gene TRBJ1-5, with D maybe TRBD1 (5 bases). Germline CDR1 reads SNHLY; CDR2 reads FYNNEI. Between the trimmed V and J ends, which lost 3 bases and 4 bases, there was a span of 7 bases. The CDR3 spans 13 residues. The CDR3 DNA reads as TGTGCCAGCAGTGACGACAGTAATCAGCCCCAGCATTTT. Its translation is CASSDDSNQPQHF.

The genes are TRBV6-1 and TRBJ2-7, with 7 bases identical to TRBD1. V dropped 6 bases and J dropped 3; count of bases not matched to a gene: 2. CDR1 is MNHNS, CDR2 SASEGT, per germline. CDR3 size: 12 residues. The CDR3, as DNA: TGTGCCAGCAGGGGACAGAGCTACGAGCAGTACTTC. Its protein is CASRGQSYEQYF.

The chain is built from TRBV5-6 and TRBJ1-2, with TRBD1 matching 10 bases. The CDR3 runs to 15 residues. V was pared by 2 bases and J by 5 bases, with 6 bases of the junction left unmatched. Looked up from germline, CDR1 is SGHDT and CDR2 is YYEEEE. The CDR3, as DNA: TGTGCCAGCAGCTTCTCACCGGGACAGGGGTATGGCTACACCTTC. Translation gives CASSFSPGQGYGYTF.

This CDR3 is CASSLTGVGYNSPLHF. CDR3 DNA sequence: TGTGCCAGCAGCTTGACAGGGGTCGGCTATAATTCACCCCTCCACTTT. The chain couples TRBV7-9 to TRBJ1-6, with 8 positions matching TRBD1. The CDR3 loop spans 16 amino acids. Germline trimming cut 3 bases from V and 3 bases from J; bases unmatched to any gene: 4. Germline CDR1 reads SEHNR; CDR2 reads FQNEAQ (reference sequence).

This chain links TRBV10-1 with TRBJ2-3; 12 bases are a match to TRBD2. Trimming cost V 4 bases and J 4 bases; bases outside gene matches: 3. This CDR3 spans 15 amino acids. Looked up from germline, CDR1 is WNHNN and CDR2 is SYGVQD (reference sequence). CDR3 loop: CASSVLAGGADTQYF. The CDR3 region has the DNA TGCGCCAGCAGTGTACTAGCGGGGGGAGCAGATACGCAGTATTTT.

In DNA, the CDR3 is TGTGCCAGCAGCCGCAGGGTCGATGGCACCGGGGAGCTGTTTTTT. Amino acid sequence: CASSRRVDGTGELFF. This chain joins TRBV11-3 and TRBJ2-2, with a tentative D call TRBD1 (5 bases). Germline CDR1 and CDR2: SGHNT and YENEEA. Trimming removed 5 bases at V and 4 bases at J, with 14 bases between. This CDR3 has 15 residues.

The chain links TRBV7-9 to TRBJ1-2; no definite D call. This CDR3 contains 12 residues. Trimming removed 4 bases from V and 7 bases from J, with 10 bases in between. The germline V gene has CDR1 SEHNR and CDR2 FQNEAQ (reference sequence). The CDR3 sequence: CASSSNVPGYTF. CDR3 in DNA: TGTGCCAGCAGCTCCAATGTCCCTGGCTACACCTTC.

The chain joins TRBV28 to TRBJ2-5; TRBD1 matches at 7 bases. The DNA matches TRBJ2-7 better at its end, which makes the J call doubtful. Germline-derived CDR1 and CDR2 are MDHEN and SYDVKM. The CDR3 loop spans 14 amino acids. CDR3 loop: CASSLHTGAYEQYF. In DNA form, the CDR3 reads TGTGCCAGCAGTCTACACACAGGGGCCTACGAGCAGTACTTC.

The chain links TRBV6-6 to TRBJ2-1, with D possibly TRBD1 on 6 matching bases. The CDR3 has 11 residues. Germline lookup yields CDR1 MNHNY and CDR2 SVGAGI (reference sequence). Deletions cut 5 bases from V and 10 bases from J, with 9 bases between. The CDR3 reads CASSQGMEQFF. As DNA, the CDR3 is TGTGCCAGCAGTCAGGGGATGGAGCAGTTCTTC.

The chain joins TRBV7-2 to TRBJ2-7; 8 bases map to TRBD1. Germline CDR1 is SGHTA and CDR2 is FQGNSA. The length of the CDR3 is 14 residues. Losses at the gene ends were 5 bases for V and 2 bases for J; bases not matched to a gene: 5. CDR3 nucleotides: TGTGCCAGCAGCCGGGACAGGTCGGCCTACGAGCAGTACTTC. Protein sequence: CASSRDRSAYEQYF.

This chain joins TRBV5-4 and TRBJ1-1; TRBD1 might be the D (6 bases). This CDR3 contains 14 residues. Germline V gives CDR1 SGHNT, CDR2 YYREEE (reference sequence). Deletions cut 2 bases from V and 3 bases from J, with 11 bases between. In nucleotides, the CDR3 is TGTGCCAGCAGCTTTAATCCAGGGGACACTGAAGCTTTCTTT. It encodes CASSFNPGDTEAFF.

The V and J genes are TRBV19 and TRBJ2-1; 9 bases map to TRBD2. CDR1 is LNHDA, CDR2 SQIVND, per germline (reference sequence). Losses at the gene ends were 3 bases for V and 2 bases for J; bases not matched to a gene: 5. The CDR3 sequence is 16 residues long. This CDR3 reads CASSMSGLAPYNEQFF. In DNA form, the CDR3 reads TGTGCCAGTAGTATGTCGGGACTAGCTCCCTACAATGAGCAGTTCTTC. The whole variable domain, filled in from reference TRBV19 and TRBJ2-1, reads DGGITQSPKYLFRKEGQNVTLSCEQNLNHDAMYWYRQDPGQGLRLIYYSQIVNDFQKGDIAEGYSVSREKKESFPLTVTSAQKNPTAFYLCASSMSGLAPYNEQFFGPGTRLTVL.

Note on this clone: Distinct nucleotide sequences in the sample also encode this CDR3. The rearrangement links TRBV20-1 to TRBJ2-7; the D is unclear. The CDR3 covers 11 residues. Trimming cost V 0 bases and J 5 bases, with 5 bases left between them. Per germline, CDR1 DFQATT and CDR2 SNEGSKA (reference sequence). The CDR3 nucleotides are TGCAGTGCTAGAGATATAAACGAGCAGTACTTC. As protein: CSARDINEQYF.

The chain joins TRBV7-9 to TRBJ2-7, with a possible D match to TRBD2 (5 bases). This CDR3 comprises 14 residues. Trimming took off 1 base at V and 3 bases at J, with 10 bases between the two ends. Germline lookup yields CDR1 SEHNR and CDR2 FQNEAQ (reference sequence). CDR3 sequence: CASSLDIGLYEQYF. The CDR3, as DNA: TGTGCCAGCAGCTTAGACATTGGACTCTACGAGCAGTACTTC.

The CDR3 spells CASNIGGENEQFF. Written as DNA, the CDR3 is TGTGCCAGCAATATAGGGGGGGAAAATGAGCAGTTCTTC. This chain connects TRBV6-1 to TRBJ2-1; D is possibly TRBD2 (7 bases). The germline V gene encodes CDR1 MNHNS and CDR2 SASEGT. This CDR3 has 13 amino acids. V gave up 7 bases and J gave up 7 bases, with 14 bases separating them.

J is TRBJ1-3 and V is TRBV5-1, with D tentatively TRBD1 (5 bases). The CDR3 sequence is 14 residues long. Between the trimmed V and J ends, which lost 2 bases and 4 bases, there was a span of 10 bases. Germline CDR1 and CDR2: SGHRS and YFSETQ. CDR3 loop: CASSFGTRGNTIYF. In DNA, the CDR3 is TGCGCCAGCAGCTTCGGGACTAGGGGAAACACCATATATTTT.

CDR3: CASSSKQGSTDTQYF. CDR3 nucleotide sequence: TGTGCCAGCAGCTCTAAGCAGGGATCCACAGATACGCAGTATTTT. The chain uses TRBV5-4 and TRBJ2-3; D may be TRBD1 (5 bases). Germline CDR1 is SGHNT and CDR2 is YYREEE (reference sequence). The V end lost 3 bases, the J end lost 2 bases, and 13 bases lay between the germline ends. The length of the CDR3 is 15 residues.

This rearrangement joins TRBV9 to TRBJ2-2, with D perhaps matching TRBD2 (6 bases). The germline V gene has CDR1 SGDLS and CDR2 YYNGEE. V dropped 0 bases and J dropped 1 base, with 10 bases sitting between them. The CDR3 spans 16 residues. The CDR3 DNA follows: TGTGCCAGCAGCGTAGTAGTGGGGGGGAACACCGGGGAGCTGTTTTTT. This encodes CASSVVVGGNTGELFF.